This is a list of T cell receptor beta chains from one sample in a study of early T cells in non-severe SARS-CoV-2 infection. TCRdb reprocessed the 5' RACE reads via MiXCR and lists one record per CDR3 protein. Among approximately 18,000 distinct CDR3 sequences, roughly 5% were seen once, and the ten largest hold 6.5% to 8.5%. The specimen was whole blood. The receptors were gathered from an adult who was a healthcare worker with PCR-confirmed SARS-CoV-2 infection or an uninfected control (not recorded which). CDR3s include the opening cysteine and the closing phenylalanine or tryptophan. The D gene is left open where the match is weak. Rows may omit the clone size; those that give it use once, few, many or a size class.

j_call d_call v_call cdr3_length clone_size cdr3_nt cdr3_aa
TRBJ2-1 NA TRBV10-3 15 many TGTGCCATCAGTGAGTCCACTAGCCTGCGGAATGAGCAGTTCTTC CAISESTSLRNEQFF
TRBJ2-1 TRBD1 TRBV11-3 13 many TGTGCCAGCAGCGGACAGGGATACAATGAGCAGTTCTTC CASSGQGYNEQFF
TRBJ2-3 NA TRBV19 19 NA TGTGCCAGTACGGGCAATATACGAGTCACTAGTGGAGGGACAGATACGCAGTATTTT CASTGNIRVTSGGTDTQYF
TRBJ1-5 TRBD1 TRBV20-1 13 medium-sized TGCAGTGCGCACAGGGGGCCGGGTCAGCCCCAGCATTTT CSAHRGPGQPQHF
TRBJ2-1 NA TRBV7-9 15 many TGTGCCAGCAGCTTTTATAACGGGATCTACAATGAGCAGTTCTTC CASSFYNGIYNEQFF
TRBJ2-7 TRBD2 TRBV12-3/TRBV12-4 16 many TGTGCCAGCAGAAAAAATAGCGGGAGGGACTCCTACGAGCAGTACTTC CASRKNSGRDSYEQYF
TRBJ2-1 NA TRBV29-1 13 many TGCAGCGTTGCCCCGAGAGGCAACAATGAGCAGTTCTTC CSVAPRGNNEQFF
TRBJ2-7 NA TRBV12-3/TRBV12-4 14 NA TGTGCCAGCAGGACGACCGTGGACTCCTACGAGCAGTACTTC CASRTTVDSYEQYF
TRBJ2-7 TRBD2 TRBV7-9 12 NA TGTGCCAGCCGGGGGGAGGCCTACGAGCAGTACTTC CASRGEAYEQYF
TRBJ2-3 NA TRBV20-1 13 NA TGCAGTGCTAAAACAGGGTTCACAGATACGCAGTATTTT CSAKTGFTDTQYF
TRBJ1-6 NA TRBV18 13 NA TGTGCCAGCTCACCAATTTATGAAGCGGGGCTCCACTTT CASSPIYEAGLHF
TRBJ2-5 TRBD2 TRBV5-1 17 many TGCGCCAGCCGCCCGGCTTGGCGGGAGAGGAGTCAAGAGACCCAGTACTTC CASRPAWRERSQETQYF
TRBJ1-1 NA TRBV4-1 14 NA TGCGCCAGCAGCCAAGATAATGGGGCCACTGAAGCTTTCTTT CASSQDNGATEAFF
TRBJ2-6 NA TRBV27 15 few TGTGCCAGCAGTCGGACAGCCACTGGGGCCAACGTCCTGACTTTC CASSRTATGANVLTF
TRBJ1-2 NA TRBV19 11 NA TGTGCCAGTAACCGAAACGGGGGCTACACCTTC CASNRNGGYTF
TRBJ1-1 NA TRBV6-6 16 many TGTGCCAGCAGTTACCCCCCCCTGGAAAAGAACACTGAAGCTTTCTTT CASSYPPLEKNTEAFF
TRBJ2-3 TRBD2 TRBV4-1 15 many TGCGCCAGCAGCCAAGCGACTAGCGGAGGAGATACGCAGTATTTT CASSQATSGGDTQYF
TRBJ1-1 NA TRBV10-2 12 many TGCGCCAGCCTTAATTTTAACACTGAAGCTTTCTTT CASLNFNTEAFF
TRBJ2-1 TRBD1 TRBV19 17 many TGTGCCAGTAGTATAGTTAGTAGTAGGGCAGGGGGTAATGAGCAGTTCTTC CASSIVSSRAGGNEQFF
TRBJ2-5 NA TRBV14 17 many TGTGCCAGCAGCCAAGTCAGGGCTCTGGGGTACCAAGAGACCCAGTACTTC CASSQVRALGYQETQYF
TRBJ1-2 NA TRBV20-1 13 NA TGCAGTGCTAGGAGGGAATCGGGCTATGGCTACACCTTC CSARRESGYGYTF
TRBJ1-1 NA TRBV12-3/TRBV12-4 13 many TGTGCCAGCAGCCTCAAACGGGCGGCCGAAGCTTTCTTT CASSLKRAAEAFF
TRBJ2-7 NA TRBV27 14 many TGTGCCAGCAGTCCCTCAGCCTCTACGTACGAGCAGTACTTC CASSPSASTYEQYF
TRBJ2-4 NA TRBV7-9 8 many TGTGCCAGCAGCTTAGGTGACTTC CASSLGDF
TRBJ2-4 NA TRBV18 15 many TGTGCCAGCTCACTCCAGGAGGGGGGCCAAAACATTCAGTACTTC CASSLQEGGQNIQYF
TRBJ2-1 TRBD2 TRBV7-9 20 medium-sized TGTGCCAGCAGCACCCGGCGACTAGCGGGAGGGCTTTCCTCCTACAATGAGCAGTTCTTC CASSTRRLAGGLSSYNEQFF
TRBJ1-2 NA TRBV7-8 13 medium-sized TGTGCCAGCAGGGATACAGGGAAAGTGAGCTACACCTTC CASRDTGKVSYTF
TRBJ2-5 NA TRBV24-1 16 few TGTGCCACCAGTGATTTAGGACGGGAGCTACAAGAGACCCAGTACTTC CATSDLGRELQETQYF
TRBJ2-1 NA TRBV7-8 13 many TGTGCCAGCAGCTTTCGATTAGTCAATGAGCAGTTCTTC CASSFRLVNEQFF
TRBJ1-4 NA TRBV4-2 16 NA TGTGCCAGCAGCCAAGATCGAGCCAGGGGAAGGGAAAAACTGTTTTTT CASSQDRARGREKLFF
TRBJ1-1 NA TRBV24-1 13 NA TGTGCCACCTCTACGACAGGGAACACTGAAGCTTTCTTT CATSTTGNTEAFF
TRBJ1-2 NA TRBV29-1 14 NA TGCAGCGCCGGGCCCGGCAGCCTCGACTATGGCTACACCTTC CSAGPGSLDYGYTF
TRBJ2-3 NA TRBV27 15 many TGTGCCAGCAGTCCCCCAGAGGCCCCACAAGGGGTTTGGTATTTT CASSPPEAPQGVWYF
TRBJ2-1 TRBD2 TRBV4-1 22 many TGCGCCAGCAGCCAAGATTATATCCTGATCGGGACTAGCGGGAGGTACAGCGATGAGCAGTTCTTC CASSQDYILIGTSGRYSDEQFF
TRBJ2-1 TRBD1 TRBV4-2 16 many TGTGCCAGCAGCCAGCACCGGGACAGGGAAAACAATGAGCAGTTCTTC CASSQHRDRENNEQFF
TRBJ2-4 TRBD2 TRBV29-1 17 many TGCAGCGTTGAAGATCAGCTGCTTGGCGGGGGTAAAAACATTCAGTACTTC CSVEDQLLGGGKNIQYF
TRBJ2-3 TRBD2 TRBV12-3/TRBV12-4 17 many TGTGCCAGCAGTTTAGTAGTGGGACTAGCTAATTCAGATACGCAGTATTTT CASSLVVGLANSDTQYF
TRBJ2-6 NA TRBV5-6 15 NA TGTGCCAGCAGCCCCAAGTCGTTATGGGCCAACGTCCTGACTTTC CASSPKSLWANVLTF
TRBJ1-2 NA TRBV9 14 many TGTGCCAGCAGCGCGGACCGTTCTGGCTATGGCTACACCTTC CASSADRSGYGYTF